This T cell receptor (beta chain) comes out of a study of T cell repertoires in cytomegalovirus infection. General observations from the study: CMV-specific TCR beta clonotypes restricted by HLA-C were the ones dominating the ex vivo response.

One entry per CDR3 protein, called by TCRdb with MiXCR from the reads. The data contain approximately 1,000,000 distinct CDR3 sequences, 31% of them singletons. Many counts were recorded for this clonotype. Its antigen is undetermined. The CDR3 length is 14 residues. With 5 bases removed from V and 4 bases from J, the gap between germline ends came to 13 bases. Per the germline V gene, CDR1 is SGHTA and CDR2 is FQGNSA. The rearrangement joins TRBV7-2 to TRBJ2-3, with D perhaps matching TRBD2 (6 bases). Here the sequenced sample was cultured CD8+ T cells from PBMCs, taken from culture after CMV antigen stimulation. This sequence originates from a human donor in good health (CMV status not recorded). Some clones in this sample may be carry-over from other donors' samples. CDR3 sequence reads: CASSALAGPDTQYF. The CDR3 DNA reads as TGTGCCAGCAGCGCACTGGCGGGGCCAGATACGCAGTATTTT.